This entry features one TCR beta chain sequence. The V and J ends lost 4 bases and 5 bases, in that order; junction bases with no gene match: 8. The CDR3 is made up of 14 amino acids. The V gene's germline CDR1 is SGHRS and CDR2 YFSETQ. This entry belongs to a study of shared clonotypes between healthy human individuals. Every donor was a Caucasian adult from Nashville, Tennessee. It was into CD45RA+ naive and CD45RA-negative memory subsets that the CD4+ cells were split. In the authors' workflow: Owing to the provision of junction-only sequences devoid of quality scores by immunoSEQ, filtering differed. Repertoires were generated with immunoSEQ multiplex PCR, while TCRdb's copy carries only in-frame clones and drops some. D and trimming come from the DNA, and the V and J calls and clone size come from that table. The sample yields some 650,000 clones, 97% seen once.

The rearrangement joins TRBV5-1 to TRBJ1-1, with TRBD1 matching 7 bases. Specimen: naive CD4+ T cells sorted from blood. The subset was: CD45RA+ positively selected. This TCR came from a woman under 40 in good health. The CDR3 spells CASSVTGVGTEAFF. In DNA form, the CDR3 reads TGCGCCAGCAGCGTCACAGGGGTGGGGACTGAAGCTTTCTTT.